This T cell receptor (beta chain) was captured in a study of T cells in localized non-small cell lung cancer (dated by TCRdb to the early 2020s). For the study in its entirety: Comparing tumors with uninvolved tumor-adjacent lungs, the study looked at the T cell repertoires of 200 to 250 patients with early-stage NSCLC. All 250 or so NSCLC patients in the cohort were treatment-naive and had localized lung tumors that were resected. Of the NSCLC patients, around 130 were male and approximately 110 were female, and the mean age was roughly 61 years.

This clone was seen once. The clone's antigen remains unknown. No per-base quality is available; no much larger clone lies one base away. What the study reported, not specific to this receptor: A median of approximately 53 of the top 100 tumor clones turned up in the paired uninvolved adjacent lung, and 28 of those clones also ranked among the top 100 of that same adjacent lung. Longer overall survival was associated with higher T cell density in blood, whereas shorter survival was associated with higher clonality in adjacent lung. Because multi-region tumor sequencing was not performed, intratumor heterogeneity could not be ruled out. Uninvolved tumor-adjacent lung showed the highest T cell clonality, higher than tumor, which suggests more focused antigenic responses in the uninvolved tumor-adjacent lung. Because the study design was exploratory, TCR variables were selected using unadjusted p-values without false-discovery rate correction.

CDR1 and CDR2 are read off the germline V gene (reference sequence) as LNHDA and SQIVND. The V end gives up 6 bases and the J end 5 bases, leaving 10 bases in the junction not matched to a gene. Taken from cysteine to phenylalanine, the CDR3 has 14 residues. Here the CDR3 DNA is all that survives: 42 bases in frame from base 1. At diagnosis, peripheral blood, uninvolved tumor-adjacent lung and tumor were collected and were preserved as a mix of fresh-frozen and FFPE material. TCR beta CDR3 regions were sequenced from DNA using the immunoSEQ Assay. From the authors' description of their analysis: T cell density was computed as TCR beta template counts normalized to usable DNA estimated by amplifying housekeeping genes. The preseqR package was used to estimate richness by extrapolating to 400,000 templates for PBMC samples and to 120,000 templates for tissue samples. Clonality was defined as one minus Pielou's evenness. Tissue-enriched TCRs were identified by differential abundance testing using productive amino-acid clonotypes, minimum total count 5 and alpha 0.1. Repertoire overlap between compartments was quantified with the Jaccard Index and Morisita Overlap Index. GLIPH grouped TCR beta CDR3s together with public tetramer-defined viral CDR3s, and a viral motif had to include at least three viral sequences and show V-gene enrichment. TCRdb took this table from immuneACCESS and kept in-frame rearrangements with V and J called. Such tables lack part of the clones; where checked against another copy, unresolved V genes explain under half of the gap, and the rest is unexplained. V, J and clone size are taken as reported in that table, and D and trimming were inferred from the DNA itself. Present in this sample are 2,500 to 3,500 clones, roughly 24% of which were seen just once. About a fifth of the sample comes from the top ten.

The sample was lung tumor tissue, taken before any cancer treatment. The chain is encoded by TRBV19 joined to TRBJ2-7, with 7 central nucleotides matching TRBD2. The sequence was collected from a man between 35 and 75 years old with stage I lung adenocarcinoma. The CDR3 loop reads CASSPTRGVHEQYF. The nucleotide sequence reads TGTGCCAGTAGCCCGACTCGGGGGGTCCACGAGCAGTACTTC.